Below are 30 T cell receptor beta chains sequenced from a single sample in a study of shared clonotypes between healthy human individuals. The protocol was immunoSEQ multiplex PCR, while the TCRdb copy is restricted to in-frame clones and leaves out a portion. The sample carries around 610,000 clones, roughly 96% recorded once. CD45RO-negative, CCR7-selected cells formed the naive CD8 fraction, which excluded terminally differentiated effector memory CD45RA+ cells. Sequenced input: naive CD8+ T cells sorted from blood. These TCRs come from a young woman in good health.

This sequence joins TRBV27 and TRBJ1-2, with 12 bases lining up with TRBD1. CDR1 and CDR2 from the germline V gene are MNHEY and SMNVEV (reference sequence). The CDR3 sequence is 15 residues long. Trimming took 10 bases from V and 7 from J; bases not matched to a gene: 13. In DNA, the CDR3 is TGTGCCACCCTTGGGGGGACAGGGGGCTTCGGTGGCTACACCTTC. Protein sequence: CATLGGTGGFGGYTF.

V and J are TRBV7-8 and TRBJ2-7; 10 nucleotides line up with TRBD2. V dropped 2 bases and J dropped 7; count of bases not matched to a gene: 8. Germline lookup yields CDR1 SGHVS and CDR2 FQNEAQ. The CDR3 extends over 15 amino acids. CDR3 sequence: CASSLLAGDPREQYF. CDR3 nucleotide sequence: TGTGCCAGCAGCTTACTAGCGGGAGATCCGCGTGAGCAGTACTTC.

J is TRBJ2-5 and V is TRBV27; D is tentatively TRBD1 or TRBD2 (5 bases each). V shed 8 bases and J shed 2 bases, with 15 bases lying between them. The CDR3 is 14 residues long. The germline V gene encodes CDR1 MNHEY and CDR2 SMNVEV (reference sequence). The CDR3: CASGDVWDQETQYF. CDR3 nucleotides: TGTGCCAGCGGGGACGTATGGGATCAAGAGACCCAGTACTTC.

The V and J genes are TRBV4-1 and TRBJ2-1; D not certain. Trimming stripped 1 base from V and 2 bases from J, with 6 bases between. This CDR3 spans 14 amino acids. CDR1 is MGHRA, CDR2 YSYEKL, per germline. CDR3 sequence: CASSQVAAYNEQFF. DNA of the CDR3: TGCGCCAGCAGCCAAGTCGCAGCCTACAATGAGCAGTTCTTC.

This chain connects TRBV19 to TRBJ2-7, with TRBD1 matching over 9 bases. Germline assignment: CDR1 LNHDA and CDR2 SQIVND (reference sequence). The CDR3 has 15 residues. The V segment lost 1 base and the J segment 0 bases; nucleotides outside the gene matches: 1. The CDR3 coding sequence is TGTGCCAGTAGTATAGGGGGACAGGGCTCCTACGAGCAGTACTTC. As protein: CASSIGGQGSYEQYF.

This clone was found a few times. This chain connects TRBV11-2 to TRBJ1-1; D not resolved. Germline CDR1 and CDR2: SGHAT and FQNNGV. V gave up 11 bases and J gave up 0 bases, with 13 bases separating them. The length of the CDR3 is 13 residues. The CDR3 here is CAATSLVNTEAFF. The CDR3 DNA is TGTGCCGCCACGAGTCTAGTGAACACTGAAGCTTTCTTT.

The rearrangement joins TRBV7-9 to TRBJ2-7; D unclear. V was shortened by 3 bases and J by 0 bases, with 12 bases between the two germline ends. Germline V CDR1 and CDR2: SEHNR, FQNEAQ (reference sequence). The CDR3 loop spans 15 amino acids. The CDR3, as DNA: TGTGCCAGCAGCTTTTTGGTCTCGCGCTCCTACGAGCAGTACTTC. This sequence encodes CASSFLVSRSYEQYF.

The CDR3 loop is CASSLSGRVNEQYF. The CDR3 coding sequence is TGTGCCAGCAGTCTATCGGGACGGGTTAACGAGCAGTACTTC. The chain carries TRBV28 and TRBJ2-7; D assignment may be TRBD1 or TRBD2 (5 bases each). V lost 5 bases and J 5 bases, leaving 16 bases between the germline ends. Germline V gene data show CDR1 as MDHEN and CDR2 as SYDVKM. The CDR3 is made up of 14 amino acids. Combining the CDR3 with reference TRBV28 and TRBJ2-7 gives the whole variable domain DVKVTQSSRYLVKRTGEKVFLECVQDMDHENMFWYRQDPGLGLRLIYFSYDVKMKEKGDIPEGYSVSREKKERFSLILESASTNQTSMYLCASSLSGRVNEQYFGPGTRLTVT.

This clone was counted only a few times. The chain has TRBV19 and TRBJ2-7; D is unresolved. The length of the CDR3 is 15 residues. Germline CDR1 and CDR2: LNHDA and SQIVND (reference sequence). The V end was cut by 3 bases, the J end by 1 base, with 13 bases between. In DNA, the CDR3 is TGTGCCAGTAGTATTCTTATGGGCAGTTCCTACGAGCAGTACTTC. Translated: CASSILMGSSYEQYF.

The genes are TRBV28 and TRBJ1-4; weak D call: TRBD1 (6 bases). CDR3 length equals 17 residues. Trimming cost V 2 bases and J 2 bases, with 15 bases left between them. Germline assignment: CDR1 MDHEN and CDR2 SYDVKM. The CDR3, as DNA: TGTGCCAGCAGTTTACCGGTCACAGGGTTTACTAATGAAAAACTGTTTTTT. This translates into CASSLPVTGFTNEKLFF.

The CDR3 loop is CATNRGQSNYGYTF. CDR3 nucleotide sequence: TGTGCCACCAACCGAGGACAGTCTAACTATGGCTACACCTTC. The chain has TRBV21-1 and TRBJ1-2; the D call of TRBD1 is as the table states it, not checked on the DNA. TRBV21-1 is assigned pseudogene status. This CDR3 contains 14 residues.

This clone was observed once. The rearrangement uses TRBV2 and TRBJ2-1, with 10 bases matching TRBD1. V dropped 9 bases and J dropped 10; count of bases not matched to a gene: 6. Germline V lookup: CDR1 SNHLY, CDR2 FYNNEI. The CDR3 contains 12 residues. CDR3 sequence: CARRDRGYEQFF. The CDR3 coding sequence is TGTGCCAGGCGGGACAGGGGTTACGAGCAGTTCTTC.

J is TRBJ2-7 and V is TRBV16, with D possibly being TRBD2 (6 bases). This CDR3 contains 14 residues. Germline V CDR1 and CDR2: KGHSY, FQNENV. V lost 1 base, J lost 3 bases, and 10 bases lay in between. CDR3 nucleotides: TGTGCCAGCAGCCAATATGCGGGGAACTACGAGCAGTACTTC. It codes for CASSQYAGNYEQYF.

This chain joins TRBV28 and TRBJ2-3; D may be TRBD1 (6 bases). Trimming shortened V by 8 bases and J by 1 base, and 10 bases separated the two germline ends. CDR1 MDHEN and CDR2 SYDVKM come from the germline V gene. CDR3 length: 13 amino acids. CDR3 sequence (DNA): TGTGCCAGCGGCTACAGGGGCACAGATACGCAGTATTTT. Translating gives CASGYRGTDTQYF.

The V gene is TRBV28, the J gene TRBJ1-2, with D hard to call. Trimming took 2 bases from V and 5 from J, leaving 12 bases between them. The CDR3 covers 14 residues. Germline values: CDR1 MDHEN, CDR2 SYDVKM. This chain's CDR3 is CASSLEKGLYGYTF. The CDR3 DNA sequence: TGTGCCAGCAGTTTAGAGAAGGGTTTGTATGGCTACACCTTC.

The chain employs TRBV9 and TRBJ2-7; no clear D gene. The CDR3 is 12 residues long. Between the trimmed V and J ends, which lost 3 bases and 2 bases, there was a span of 6 bases. The V gene's germline CDR1 is SGDLS and CDR2 YYNGEE. The CDR3 nucleotides are TGTGCCAGCAGCGCAGACACCTACGAGCAGTACTTC. Translated: CASSADTYEQYF.

This chain links TRBV6-5 with TRBJ2-2; TRBD2 agrees at 9 bases. This CDR3 is 16 amino acids long. The germline V gene encodes CDR1 MNHEY and CDR2 SVGAGI. The V segment lost 3 bases and the J segment 7 bases; nucleotides outside the gene matches: 9. The CDR3 region has the DNA TGTGCCAGCAGTTATGGGCTAGCGGGGTTGGGCGGGGAGCTGTTTTTT. Translating it yields CASSYGLAGLGGELFF.

A remark on this clone: The same CDR3 arises from other DNA sequences in this sample as well. CDR3 DNA sequence: TGTGCCAGCAGTTACTCCCTAGGCGGGGAGCTGTTTTTT. Amino acids: CASSYSLGGELFF. The J gene is TRBJ2-2, the V gene TRBV6-5; no clear D. CDR3 length: 13 residues. With 0 bases removed from V and 7 bases from J, the gap between germline ends came to 6 bases. Germline V gene sequence: CDR1 MNHEY, CDR2 SVGAGI.

The chain employs TRBV14 and TRBJ1-2; no reliable D call. The germline V gene has CDR1 SGHDN and CDR2 FVKESK. The length of the CDR3 is 21 residues. Trimming removed 5 bases at V and 4 bases at J, with 35 bases between. In DNA form, the CDR3 reads TGTGCCAGCAGCGGATCGACGAGAGCAGCGCGACTGTCTGGAAAGACCTATGGCTACACCTTC. This codes for CASSGSTRAARLSGKTYGYTF.

This sequence joins TRBV2 and TRBJ1-2, with 10 bases matching TRBD1. The V gene's germline CDR1 is SNHLY and CDR2 FYNNEI. Germline trimming cut 8 bases from V and 4 bases from J; bases unmatched to any gene: 4. The CDR3 loop spans 13 amino acids. CDR3 coding DNA: TGTGCCAGCGGGACAGGGGAGGGCTATGGCTACACCTTC. Translated, it gives CASGTGEGYGYTF.

This chain links TRBV19 with TRBJ2-7; no reliable D call. Germline assignment: CDR1 LNHDA and CDR2 SQIVND (reference sequence). Trimming left V 5 bases short and J 3 bases short, with 17 bases between. The CDR3 contains 15 residues. The CDR3 region is CASSVLHGSSYEQYF. CDR3 DNA: TGTGCCAGTAGTGTTCTCCATGGGTCCAGCTACGAGCAGTACTTC. Based on the CDR3 plus reference TRBV19 and TRBJ2-7, the full variable domain is DGGITQSPKYLFRKEGQNVTLSCEQNLNHDAMYWYRQDPGQGLRLIYYSQIVNDFQKGDIAEGYSVSREKKESFPLTVTSAQKNPTAFYLCASSVLHGSSYEQYFGPGTRLTVT.

The chain carries TRBV6-5 and TRBJ2-7, with 8 bases identical to TRBD1. Germline trimming cut 4 bases from V and 4 bases from J; bases unmatched to any gene: 6. Germline loops: CDR1 MNHEY, CDR2 SVGAGI. The length of the CDR3 is 14 residues. The CDR3 coding sequence is TGTGCCAGCAGTTCCAGGGACAGGTGGTACGAGCAGTACTTC. It codes for CASSSRDRWYEQYF.

This sequence joins TRBV7-6 and TRBJ2-2; no clear D. The CDR3 totals 12 residues. V lost 5 bases and J lost 10, with 11 bases in between. Looked up from germline, CDR1 is SGHVS and CDR2 is FNYEAQ. DNA for the CDR3: TGTGCCAGCAGCCCGGGCGCCCCGGAGCTGTTTTTT. Protein product: CASSPGAPELFF.

This clone was observed once. The chain uses TRBV9 and TRBJ2-1; perhaps TRBD2 as D (5 bases). Germline CDR1 and CDR2: SGDLS and YYNGEE. The CDR3 consists of 14 residues. Trimming cost V 0 bases and J 8 bases, with 12 bases left between them. CDR3 in amino acids: CASSVVAGGDEQFF. CDR3 bases: TGTGCCAGCAGCGTAGTGGCAGGAGGCGATGAGCAGTTCTTC. The whole variable domain, remainder taken from reference TRBV9 and TRBJ2-1, is DSGVTQTPKHLITATGQRVTLRCSPRSGDLSVYWYQQSLDQGLQFLIQYYNGEERAKGNILERFSAQQFPDLHSELNLSSLELGDSALYFCASSVVAGGDEQFFGPGTRLTVL.

This clone came up once. The chain joins TRBV11-2 to TRBJ2-7; D call uncertain. Germline CDR1 reads SGHAT; CDR2 reads FQNNGV. This CDR3 contains 15 residues. Trimming took off 5 bases at V and 3 bases at J, with 17 bases between the two ends. CDR3 sequence reads: CASSISPDPGYEQYF. CDR3 DNA: TGTGCCAGCAGCATAAGCCCCGACCCGGGCTACGAGCAGTACTTC.

The rearrangement joins TRBV2 to TRBJ2-1, with D possibly matching TRBD1 (5 bases). The CDR3 length is 13 residues. The germline V gene has CDR1 SNHLY and CDR2 FYNNEI. V was cut by 4 bases and J by 4 bases, with 8 bases left in between. CDR3 sequence reads: CASSGGRYNEQFF. CDR3 nucleotide sequence: TGTGCCAGCAGTGGGGGCCGATACAATGAGCAGTTCTTC. The full variable domain, with the rest looked up from reference TRBV2 and TRBJ2-1, is EPEVTQTPSHQVTQMGQEVILRCVPISNHLYFYWYRQILGQKVEFLVSFYNNEISEKSEIFDDQFSVERPDGSNFTLKIRSTKLEDSAMYFCASSGGRYNEQFFGPGTRLTVL.

The rearrangement uses TRBV4-1 and TRBJ2-5; 7 bases are a match to TRBD2. The end of the DNA aligns better with TRBJ2-7, so the J call may be wrong. CDR1 and CDR2 (germline): MGHRA, YSYEKL. The CDR3 has 16 amino acids. CDR3 sequence reads: CASSQFGIAGEDEQYF. The CDR3 coding sequence is TGCGCCAGCAGCCAATTCGGGATTGCGGGAGAGGACGAGCAGTACTTC.

This clone was counted only a few times. This sequence joins TRBV11-2 and TRBJ1-1; D unresolved. CDR3 size: 12 residues. The ends were cut back, 1 base at V and 8 bases at J, with 8 bases in the middle. Germline-derived CDR1 and CDR2 are SGHAT and FQNNGV. In nucleotides, the CDR3 is TGTGCCAGCAGCTTAGTACCTCCCGAAGCTTTCTTT. Translated, it gives CASSLVPPEAFF.

V gene TRBV27 combines with J gene TRBJ2-1, with D perhaps being TRBD1 or TRBD2 (6 bases each). The germline V gene encodes CDR1 MNHEY and CDR2 SMNVEV (reference sequence). The CDR3 is 16 residues long. Trimming removed 1 base from V and 5 bases from J, with 15 bases in between. In DNA form, the CDR3 reads TGTGCCAGCAGTTTATTTGGGGGGCTTGACAACAATGAGCAGTTCTTC. Translation: CASSLFGGLDNNEQFF.

The chain combines TRBV11-2 with TRBJ1-4, with D perhaps TRBD1 (5 bases). The germline V gene has CDR1 SGHAT and CDR2 FQNNGV. Trimming shortened V by 5 bases and J by 0 bases, and 13 bases separated the two germline ends. CDR3 length equals 16 residues. The CDR3: CASSDTGHATNEKLFF. The CDR3 region has the DNA TGTGCCAGCAGCGACACCGGACACGCAACTAATGAAAAACTGTTTTTT.